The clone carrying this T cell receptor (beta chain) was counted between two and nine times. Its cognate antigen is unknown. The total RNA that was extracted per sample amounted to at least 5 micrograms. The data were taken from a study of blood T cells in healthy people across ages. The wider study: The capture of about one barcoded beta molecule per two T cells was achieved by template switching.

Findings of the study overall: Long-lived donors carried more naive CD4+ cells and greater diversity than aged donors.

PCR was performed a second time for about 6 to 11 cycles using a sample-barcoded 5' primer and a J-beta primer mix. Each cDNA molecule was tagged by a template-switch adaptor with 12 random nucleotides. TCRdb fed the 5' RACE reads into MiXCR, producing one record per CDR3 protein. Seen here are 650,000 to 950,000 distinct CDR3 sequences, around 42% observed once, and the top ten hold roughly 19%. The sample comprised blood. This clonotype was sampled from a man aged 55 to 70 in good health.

CDR3 nucleotide sequence: TGTGCCAGCAGTTCCGGGACTAGCGGGGGAGAGACCCAGTACTTC. Its protein product is CASSSGTSGGETQYF. This rearrangement joins TRBV27 to TRBJ2-5; 14 nucleotides agree with TRBD2. CDR1 is MNHEY and CDR2 is SMNVEV in the germline V gene (reference sequence). V gave up 4 bases and J gave up 4 bases; unmatched junction bases: 2. CDR3 length: 15 residues.